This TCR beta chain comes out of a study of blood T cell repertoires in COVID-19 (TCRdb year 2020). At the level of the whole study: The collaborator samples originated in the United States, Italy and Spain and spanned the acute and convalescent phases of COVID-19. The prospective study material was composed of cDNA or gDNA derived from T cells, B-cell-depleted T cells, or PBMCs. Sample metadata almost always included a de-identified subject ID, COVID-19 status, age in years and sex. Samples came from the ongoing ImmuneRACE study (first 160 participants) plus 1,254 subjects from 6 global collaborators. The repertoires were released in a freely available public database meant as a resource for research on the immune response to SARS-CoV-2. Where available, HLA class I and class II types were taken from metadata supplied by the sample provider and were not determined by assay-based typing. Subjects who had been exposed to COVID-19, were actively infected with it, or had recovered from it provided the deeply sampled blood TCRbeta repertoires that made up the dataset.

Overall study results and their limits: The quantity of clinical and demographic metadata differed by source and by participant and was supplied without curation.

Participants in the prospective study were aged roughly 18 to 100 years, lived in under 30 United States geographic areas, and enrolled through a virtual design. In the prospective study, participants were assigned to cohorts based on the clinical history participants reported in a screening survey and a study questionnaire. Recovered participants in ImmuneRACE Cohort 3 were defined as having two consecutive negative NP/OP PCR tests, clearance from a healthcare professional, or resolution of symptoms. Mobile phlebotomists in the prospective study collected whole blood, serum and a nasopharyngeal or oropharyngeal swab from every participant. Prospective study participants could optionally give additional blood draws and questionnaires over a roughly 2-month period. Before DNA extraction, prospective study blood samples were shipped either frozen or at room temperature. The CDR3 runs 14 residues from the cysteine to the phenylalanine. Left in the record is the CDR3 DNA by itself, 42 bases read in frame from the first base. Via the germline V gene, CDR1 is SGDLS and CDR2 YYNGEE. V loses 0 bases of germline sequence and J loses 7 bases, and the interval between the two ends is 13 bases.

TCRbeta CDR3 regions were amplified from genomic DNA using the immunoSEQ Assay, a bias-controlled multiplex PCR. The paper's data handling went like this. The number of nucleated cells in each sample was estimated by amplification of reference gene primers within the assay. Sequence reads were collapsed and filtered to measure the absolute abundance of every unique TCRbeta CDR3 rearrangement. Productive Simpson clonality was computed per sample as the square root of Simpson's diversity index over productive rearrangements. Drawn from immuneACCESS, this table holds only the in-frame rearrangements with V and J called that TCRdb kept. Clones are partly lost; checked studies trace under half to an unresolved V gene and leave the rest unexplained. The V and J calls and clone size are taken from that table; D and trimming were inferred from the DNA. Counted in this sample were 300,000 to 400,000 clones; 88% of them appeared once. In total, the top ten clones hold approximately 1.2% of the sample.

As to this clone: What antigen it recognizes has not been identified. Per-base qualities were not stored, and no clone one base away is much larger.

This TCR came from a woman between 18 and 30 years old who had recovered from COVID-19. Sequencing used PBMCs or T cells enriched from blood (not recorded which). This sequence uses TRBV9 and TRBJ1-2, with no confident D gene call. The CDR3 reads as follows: CASSVELGSAGYTF. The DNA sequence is TGTGCCAGCAGCGTAGAACTAGGGAGTGCTGGCTACACCTTC.